This TCR beta chain came from a study of graft-versus-host responses after intestinal transplantation. Looking at the study overall: Recipients across the board were started on anti-thymocyte globulin induction, then kept on tacrolimus and steroids for two to four years. General study findings and limits: Early declines in HvG clones that occurred post-transplant were associated with peak circulating GvH clone levels. GvH clones were found in recipient marrow; some appeared first in ileum or blood. Allografts of patients with graft-donor T cell macrochimerism showed high graft-versus-host to host-versus-graft clone ratios.

Details on this clone: Its antigen is currently unknown.

V gave up 0 bases and J gave up 7 bases, with 12 bases separating them. The V gene's germline CDR1 is MNHEY and CDR2 SVGAGI. The CDR3 contains 14 residues. The method was immunoSEQ multiplex PCR; TCRdb's version includes in-frame clones alone and lacks a portion of them. The sample contains about 90,000 clones, roughly 92% of which appear only once. Sequencing used unstimulated CD4+ T cells sorted from spleen or lymph node cells, obtained before intestinal transplant. The rearrangement links TRBV6-5 to TRBJ1-1, with TRBD1 as a possible D gene (5 bases). The clonotype originates from a human donor who received an intestinal transplant. Here the CDR3 reads CASSYSGGVNEAFF. In DNA, the CDR3 is TGTGCCAGCAGTTACTCGGGAGGGGTCAATGAAGCTTTCTTT.